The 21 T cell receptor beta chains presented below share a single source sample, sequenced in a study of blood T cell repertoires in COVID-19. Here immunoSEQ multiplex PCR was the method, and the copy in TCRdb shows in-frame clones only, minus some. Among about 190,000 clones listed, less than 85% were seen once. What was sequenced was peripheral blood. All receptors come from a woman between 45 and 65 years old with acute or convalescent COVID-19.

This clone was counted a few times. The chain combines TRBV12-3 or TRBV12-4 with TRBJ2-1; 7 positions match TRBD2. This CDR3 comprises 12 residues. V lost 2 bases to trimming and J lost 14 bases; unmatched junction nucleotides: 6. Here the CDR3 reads CASSLTGGREFF. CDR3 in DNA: TGTGCCAGCAGTTTAACGGGGGGACGAGAGTTCTTC.

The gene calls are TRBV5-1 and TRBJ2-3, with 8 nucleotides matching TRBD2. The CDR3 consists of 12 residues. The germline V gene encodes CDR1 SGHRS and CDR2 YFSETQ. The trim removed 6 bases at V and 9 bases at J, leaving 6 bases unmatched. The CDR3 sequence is CASTEPGGTQYF. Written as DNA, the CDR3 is TGCGCCAGCACCGAGCCGGGAGGGACGCAGTATTTT. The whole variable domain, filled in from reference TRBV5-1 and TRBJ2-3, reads KAGVTQTPRYLIKTRGQQVTLSCSPISGHRSVSWYQQTPGQGLQFLFEYFSETQRNKGNFPGRFSGRQFSNSRSEMNVSTLELGDSALYLCASTEPGGTQYFGPGTRLTVL.

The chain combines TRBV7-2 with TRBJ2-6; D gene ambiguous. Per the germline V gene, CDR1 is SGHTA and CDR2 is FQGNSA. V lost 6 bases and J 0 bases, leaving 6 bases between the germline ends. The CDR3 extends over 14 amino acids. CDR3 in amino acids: CASRRISGANVLTF. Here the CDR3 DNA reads TGTGCCAGCAGGAGGATCTCTGGGGCCAACGTCCTGACTTTC.

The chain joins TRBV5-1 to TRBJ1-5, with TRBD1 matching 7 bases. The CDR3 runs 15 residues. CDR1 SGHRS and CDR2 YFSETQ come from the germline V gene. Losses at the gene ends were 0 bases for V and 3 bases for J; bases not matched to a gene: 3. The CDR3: CASSLEGGSNQPQHF. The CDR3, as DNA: TGCGCCAGCAGCTTGGAAGGGGGCTCCAATCAGCCCCAGCATTTT.

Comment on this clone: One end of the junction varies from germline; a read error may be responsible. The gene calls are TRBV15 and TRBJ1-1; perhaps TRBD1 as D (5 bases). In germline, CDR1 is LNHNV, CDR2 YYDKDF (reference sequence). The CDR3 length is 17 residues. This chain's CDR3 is CATSRDRGDWGNTEAFF. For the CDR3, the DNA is TGTGCCACCAGCAGAGATCGCGGGGACTGGGGGAACACTGAGGCTTTCTTT.

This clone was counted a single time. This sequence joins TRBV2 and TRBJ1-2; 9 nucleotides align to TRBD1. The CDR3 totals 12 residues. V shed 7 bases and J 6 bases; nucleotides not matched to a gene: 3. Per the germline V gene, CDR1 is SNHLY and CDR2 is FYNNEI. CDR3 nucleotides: TGTGCCAGCAAAGGACAGGGGAATGGCTACACCTTC. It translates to CASKGQGNGYTF.

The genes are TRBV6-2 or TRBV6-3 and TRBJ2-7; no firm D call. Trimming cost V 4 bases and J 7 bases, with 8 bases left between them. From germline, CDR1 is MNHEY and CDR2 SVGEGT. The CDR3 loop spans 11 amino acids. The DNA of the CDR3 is TGTGCCAGCAGTTCCACCCAGGAGCAGTACTTC. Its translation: CASSSTQEQYF.

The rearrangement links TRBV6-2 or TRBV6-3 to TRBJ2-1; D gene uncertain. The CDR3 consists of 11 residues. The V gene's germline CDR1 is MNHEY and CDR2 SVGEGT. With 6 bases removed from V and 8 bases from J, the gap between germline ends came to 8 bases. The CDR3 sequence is CASSLSYEQFF. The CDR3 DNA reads TGTGCCAGCAGCCTCTCCTATGAGCAGTTCTTC.

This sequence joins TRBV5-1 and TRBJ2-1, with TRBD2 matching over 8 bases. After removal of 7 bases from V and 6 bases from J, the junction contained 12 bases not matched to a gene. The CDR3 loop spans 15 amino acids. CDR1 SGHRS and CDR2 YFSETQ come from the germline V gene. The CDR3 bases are TGCGCCAGCGAATATATAGCGGGAAATCCCAATGAGCAGTTCTTC. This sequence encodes CASEYIAGNPNEQFF.

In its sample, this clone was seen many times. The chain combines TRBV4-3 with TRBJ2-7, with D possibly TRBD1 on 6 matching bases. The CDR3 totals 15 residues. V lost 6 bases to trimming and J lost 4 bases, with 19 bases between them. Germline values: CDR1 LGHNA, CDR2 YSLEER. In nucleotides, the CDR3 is TGCGCCAGCAGTCAGGGGCCCTCCCCTCTTTACGAGCAGTACTTC. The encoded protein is CASSQGPSPLYEQYF.

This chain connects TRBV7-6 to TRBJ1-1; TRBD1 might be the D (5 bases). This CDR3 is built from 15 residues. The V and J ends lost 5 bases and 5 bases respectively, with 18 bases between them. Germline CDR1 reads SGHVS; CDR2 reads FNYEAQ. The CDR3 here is CASSGRRDGWTEAFF. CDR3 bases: TGTGCCAGCAGCGGACGGAGGGACGGGTGGACTGAAGCTTTCTTT.

CDR3 region: CATRRASGEAYEQYF. In DNA form, the CDR3 reads TGTGCCACCAGAAGGGCTTCGGGAGAGGCCTACGAGCAGTACTTC. The chain carries TRBV15 and TRBJ2-7; a weak D match, TRBD2 (6 bases). Trimming stripped 6 bases from V and 2 bases from J, with 17 bases between. Germline V gene lookup returns CDR1 LNHNV and CDR2 YYDKDF (reference sequence). This CDR3 has 15 residues.

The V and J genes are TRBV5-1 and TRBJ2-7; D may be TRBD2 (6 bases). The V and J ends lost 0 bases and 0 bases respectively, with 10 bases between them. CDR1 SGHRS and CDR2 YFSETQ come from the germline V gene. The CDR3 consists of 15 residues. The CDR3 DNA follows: TGCGCCAGCAGCTTGGCCGCGGGAAGCTCCTACGAGCAGTACTTC. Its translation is CASSLAAGSSYEQYF.

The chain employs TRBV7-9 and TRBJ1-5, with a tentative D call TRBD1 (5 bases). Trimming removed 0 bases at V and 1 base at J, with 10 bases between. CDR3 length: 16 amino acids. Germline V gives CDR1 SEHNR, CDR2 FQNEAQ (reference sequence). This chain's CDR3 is CASSLAGGESNQPQHF. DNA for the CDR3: TGTGCCAGCAGCTTAGCTGGGGGGGAGAGCAATCAGCCCCAGCATTTT.

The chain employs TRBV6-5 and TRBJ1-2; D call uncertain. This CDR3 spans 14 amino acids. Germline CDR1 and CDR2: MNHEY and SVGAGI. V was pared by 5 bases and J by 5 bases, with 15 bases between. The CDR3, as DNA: TGTGCCAGCAGTCCTCACCCCGGAGAATATGGCTACACCTTC. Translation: CASSPHPGEYGYTF.

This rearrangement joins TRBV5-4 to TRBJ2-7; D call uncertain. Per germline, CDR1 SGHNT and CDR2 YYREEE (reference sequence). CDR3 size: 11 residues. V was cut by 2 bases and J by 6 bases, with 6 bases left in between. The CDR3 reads CASSLASEQYF. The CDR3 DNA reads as TGTGCCAGCAGCTTAGCATCCGAGCAGTACTTC.

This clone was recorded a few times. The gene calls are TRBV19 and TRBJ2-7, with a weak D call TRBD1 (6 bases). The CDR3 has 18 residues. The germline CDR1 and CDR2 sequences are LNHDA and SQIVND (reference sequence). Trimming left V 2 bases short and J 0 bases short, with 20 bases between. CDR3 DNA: TGTGCCAGTAGTATAAGGTTACAGGGTCTGACCTCCTCCTACGAGCAGTACTTC. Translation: CASSIRLQGLTSSYEQYF.

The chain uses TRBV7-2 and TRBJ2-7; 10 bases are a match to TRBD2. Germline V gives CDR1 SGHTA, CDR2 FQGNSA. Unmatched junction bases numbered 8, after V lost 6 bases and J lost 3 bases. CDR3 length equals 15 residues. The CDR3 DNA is TGTGCCAGCAGAAAATCCCCTAGCGGGGGCTACGAGCAGTACTTC. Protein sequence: CASRKSPSGGYEQYF.

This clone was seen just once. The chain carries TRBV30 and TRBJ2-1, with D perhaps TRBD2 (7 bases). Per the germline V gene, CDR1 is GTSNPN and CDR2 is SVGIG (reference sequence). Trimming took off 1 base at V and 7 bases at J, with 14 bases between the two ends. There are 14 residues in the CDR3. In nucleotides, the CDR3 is TGTGCCTGGAGTGAGGGGGGGGTCATGAATGAGCAGTTCTTC. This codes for CAWSEGGVMNEQFF.

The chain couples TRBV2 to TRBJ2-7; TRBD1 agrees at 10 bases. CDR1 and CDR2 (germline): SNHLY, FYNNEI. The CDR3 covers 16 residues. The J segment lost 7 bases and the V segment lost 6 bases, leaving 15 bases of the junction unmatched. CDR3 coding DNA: TGTGCCAGCAGACCGTTCCCCGGGGACAGGGGAAATGAGCAGTACTTC. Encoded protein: CASRPFPGDRGNEQYF.

The CDR3 region has the DNA TGTGCCAGTCTCAGGGCGGGAAGCTCCTATAATTCACCCCTCCACTTT. It specifies CASLRAGSSYNSPLHF. The J gene is TRBJ1-6, the V gene TRBV28, with a tentative D call TRBD1 (5 bases). Per germline, CDR1 MDHEN and CDR2 SYDVKM. Trimming removed 9 bases from V and 0 bases from J, with 15 bases in between. CDR3 length: 16 residues.